This TCR beta chain derives from a study of blood T cell repertoires in COVID-19. Turning to the study itself: Some COVID-19 samples were acute and others convalescent; all came from the United States, Italy and Spain.

Germline V gives CDR1 SGHRS, CDR2 YFSETQ. CDR3 length equals 21 residues. The trim removed 1 base at V and 0 bases at J, leaving 14 bases unmatched. In the study's own analysis: Reference gene primer amplification in the assay estimated nucleated cell counts. Profiled with immunoSEQ multiplex PCR; TCRdb holds only in-frame clones, not every one. The DNA was the basis for D and trimming; V, J and clone size are from that table. The sample yields 150,000 to 200,000 clones, roughly 82% seen once. This clonotype originated in a woman aged 70-85 years with acute or convalescent COVID-19. The chain recombines TRBV5-1 with TRBJ2-1, with 12 bases aligning to TRBD2. Sequencing was performed on peripheral blood. CDR3 in amino acids: CASSLRVQGTSGLSSYNEQFF. The CDR3 bases are TGCGCCAGCAGCTTGCGGGTGCAGGGGACTAGCGGGCTGAGCTCCTACAATGAGCAGTTCTTC.